These T cell receptor beta chains were read from a single sample in a study of shared clonotypes between healthy human individuals. Libraries were prepared by immunoSEQ multiplex PCR; TCRdb keeps only in-frame clonotypes and omits some of them. The sample contains some 2,100,000 clones, 95% of which appear only once. Source material: naive CD4+ T cells sorted from blood. These receptors came from a man between 18 and 29 years old in good health. CDR3s include the opening cysteine and the closing phenylalanine or tryptophan. The size of a clone is reported for some rows only, either as once, few or many, or as a class for expanded clones.

clone_size j_call v_call cdr3_aa
- TRBJ1-1 TRBV18 CASSPLDMNTEAFF
- TRBJ1-2 TRBV30 CAWSLRGESGYTF
- TRBJ1-6 TRBV19 CASSIGGSLDNSPLHF
- TRBJ2-7 TRBV19 CASSRAPLYEQYF
- TRBJ2-7 TRBV10-3 CAISESGLAGHEQYF
- TRBJ1-1 TRBV18 CASSPSSNTEAFF
- TRBJ1-6 TRBV14 CASSQSPGNSPLHF
once TRBJ2-3 TRBV2 CASSEVFPLSGRADTQYF
- TRBJ2-2 TRBV15 CATSRDRGQGDDTGELFF
- TRBJ1-1 TRBV10-3 CATIITPGNTEAFF
- TRBJ2-5 TRBV5-1 CASSAPGGASGQETQYF
- TRBJ1-6 TRBV5-1 CASSFSGDAGSPLHF
- TRBJ2-1 TRBV6-5 CASSQDPYNEQFF
- TRBJ2-1 TRBV27 CASSFKAGAPFYNEQFF
- TRBJ1-5 TRBV6-6 CASRDGNQPQHF
- TRBJ2-3 TRBV9 CASSNLGTSGTDTQYF
- TRBJ2-2 TRBV5-1 CASSPREGAYTGELFF